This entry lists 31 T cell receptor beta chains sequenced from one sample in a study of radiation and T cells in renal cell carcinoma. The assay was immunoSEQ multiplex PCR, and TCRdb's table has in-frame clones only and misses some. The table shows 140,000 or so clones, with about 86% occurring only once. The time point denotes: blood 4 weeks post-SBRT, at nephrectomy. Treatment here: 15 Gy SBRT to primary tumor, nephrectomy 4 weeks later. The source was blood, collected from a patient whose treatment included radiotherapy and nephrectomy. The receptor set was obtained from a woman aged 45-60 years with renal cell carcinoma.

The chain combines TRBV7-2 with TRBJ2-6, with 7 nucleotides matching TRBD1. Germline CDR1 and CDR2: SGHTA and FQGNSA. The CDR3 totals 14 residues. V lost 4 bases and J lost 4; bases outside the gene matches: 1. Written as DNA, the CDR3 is TGTGCCAGCAGCTCAGGGGGAGGGGCCAACGTCCTGACTTTC. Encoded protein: CASSSGGGANVLTF.

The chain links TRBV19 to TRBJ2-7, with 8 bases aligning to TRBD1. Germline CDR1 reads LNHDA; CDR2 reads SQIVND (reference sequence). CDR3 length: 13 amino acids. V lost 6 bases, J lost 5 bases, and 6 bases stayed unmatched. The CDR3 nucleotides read TGTGCCAGTAGCCCCACAGGGGGAAACGAGCAGTACTTC. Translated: CASSPTGGNEQYF.

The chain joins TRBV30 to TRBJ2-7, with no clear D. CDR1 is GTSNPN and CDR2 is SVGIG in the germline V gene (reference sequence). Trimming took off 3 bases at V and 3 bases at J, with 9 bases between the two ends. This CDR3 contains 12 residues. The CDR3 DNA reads TGTGCCTGGAGACCCTGGGACTACGAGCAGTACTTC. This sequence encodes CAWRPWDYEQYF.

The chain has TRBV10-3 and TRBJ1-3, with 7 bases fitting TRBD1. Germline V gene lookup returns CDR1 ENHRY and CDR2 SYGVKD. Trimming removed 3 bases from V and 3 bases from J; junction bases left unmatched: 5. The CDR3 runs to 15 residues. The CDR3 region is CAISEPTGNGNTIYF. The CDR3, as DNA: TGTGCCATCAGTGAACCGACAGGGAATGGAAACACCATATATTTT.

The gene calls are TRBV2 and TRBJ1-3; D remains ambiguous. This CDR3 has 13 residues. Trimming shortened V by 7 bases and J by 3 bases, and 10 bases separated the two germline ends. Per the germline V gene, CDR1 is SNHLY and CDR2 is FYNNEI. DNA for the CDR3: TGTGCCAGCATGGGGTCTGGTGGAAACACCATATATTTT. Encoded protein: CASMGSGGNTIYF.

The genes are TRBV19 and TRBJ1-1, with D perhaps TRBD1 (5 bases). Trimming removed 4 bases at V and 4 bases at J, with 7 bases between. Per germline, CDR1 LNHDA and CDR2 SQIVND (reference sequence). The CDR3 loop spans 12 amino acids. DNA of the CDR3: TGTGCCAGTAGTACGGGACTCACTGAAGCTTTCTTT. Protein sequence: CASSTGLTEAFF.

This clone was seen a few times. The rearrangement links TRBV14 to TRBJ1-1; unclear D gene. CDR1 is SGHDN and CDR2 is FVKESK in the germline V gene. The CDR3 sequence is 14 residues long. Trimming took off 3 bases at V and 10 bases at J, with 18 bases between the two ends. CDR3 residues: CASSHRRLGNLAFF. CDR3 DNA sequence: TGTGCCAGCAGCCATCGAAGGTTGGGGAATCTAGCTTTCTTT.

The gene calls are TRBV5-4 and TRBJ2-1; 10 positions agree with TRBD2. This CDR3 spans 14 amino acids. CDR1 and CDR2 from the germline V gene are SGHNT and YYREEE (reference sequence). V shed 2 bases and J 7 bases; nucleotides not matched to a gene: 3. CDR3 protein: CASSLSTSGNEQFF. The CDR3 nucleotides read TGTGCCAGCAGCTTATCGACTAGCGGGAATGAGCAGTTCTTC.

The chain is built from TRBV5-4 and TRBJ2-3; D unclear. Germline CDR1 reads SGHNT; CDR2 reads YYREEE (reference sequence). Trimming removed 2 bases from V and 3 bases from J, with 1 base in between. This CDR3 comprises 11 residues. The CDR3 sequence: CASSLTDTQYF. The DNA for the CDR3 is TGTGCCAGCAGCTTAACAGATACGCAGTATTTT.

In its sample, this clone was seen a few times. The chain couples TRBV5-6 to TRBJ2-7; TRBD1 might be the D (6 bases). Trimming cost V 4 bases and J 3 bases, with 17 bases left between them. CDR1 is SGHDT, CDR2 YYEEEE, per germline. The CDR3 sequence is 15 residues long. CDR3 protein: CASSPFKGTSYEQYF. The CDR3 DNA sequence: TGTGCCAGCAGCCCTTTTAAGGGGACAAGCTACGAGCAGTACTTC.

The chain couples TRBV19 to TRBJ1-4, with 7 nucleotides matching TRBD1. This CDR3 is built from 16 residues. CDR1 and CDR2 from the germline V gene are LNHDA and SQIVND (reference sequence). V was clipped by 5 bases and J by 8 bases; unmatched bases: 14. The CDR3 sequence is CASSVWTGGRGEKLFF. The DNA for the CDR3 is TGTGCCAGTAGTGTATGGACAGGCGGTCGAGGGGAAAAACTGTTTTTT.

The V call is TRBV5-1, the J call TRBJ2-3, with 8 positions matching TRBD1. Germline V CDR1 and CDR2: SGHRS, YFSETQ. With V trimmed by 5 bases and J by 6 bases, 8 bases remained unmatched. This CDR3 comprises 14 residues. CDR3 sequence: CASSTDRAGDTQYF. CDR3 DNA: TGCGCCAGCAGTACGGACAGGGCAGGGGATACGCAGTATTTT.

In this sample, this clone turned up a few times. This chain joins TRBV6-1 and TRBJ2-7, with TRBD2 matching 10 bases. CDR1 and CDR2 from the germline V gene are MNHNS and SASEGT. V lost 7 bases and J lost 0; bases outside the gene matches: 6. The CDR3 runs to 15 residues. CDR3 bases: TGTGCCAGCATTCCGATAGCGGGGGGCTCCTACGAGCAGTACTTC. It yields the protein CASIPIAGGSYEQYF.

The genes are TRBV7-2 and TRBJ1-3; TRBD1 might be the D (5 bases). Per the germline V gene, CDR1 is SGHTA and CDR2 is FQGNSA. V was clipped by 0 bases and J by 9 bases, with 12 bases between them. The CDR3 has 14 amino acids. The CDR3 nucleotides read TGTGCCAGCAGCTTAGCTGGGCCGGGGACCACCATATATTTT. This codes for CASSLAGPGTTIYF.

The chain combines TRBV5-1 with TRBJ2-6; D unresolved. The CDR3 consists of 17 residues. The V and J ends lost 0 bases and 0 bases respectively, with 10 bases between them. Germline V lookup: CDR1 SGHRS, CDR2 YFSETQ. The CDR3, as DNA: TGCGCCAGCAGCTTGGCCGCACGGTCCTCTGGGGCCAACGTCCTGACTTTC. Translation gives CASSLAARSSGANVLTF.

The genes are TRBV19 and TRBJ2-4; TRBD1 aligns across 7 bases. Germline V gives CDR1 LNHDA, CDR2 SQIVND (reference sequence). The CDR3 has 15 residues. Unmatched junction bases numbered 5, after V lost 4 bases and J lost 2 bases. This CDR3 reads CASSTWTGTKNIQYF. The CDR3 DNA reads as TGTGCCAGTAGTACATGGACAGGAACCAAAAACATTCAGTACTTC. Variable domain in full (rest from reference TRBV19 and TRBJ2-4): DGGITQSPKYLFRKEGQNVTLSCEQNLNHDAMYWYRQDPGQGLRLIYYSQIVNDFQKGDIAEGYSVSREKKESFPLTVTSAQKNPTAFYLCASSTWTGTKNIQYFGAGTRLSVL.

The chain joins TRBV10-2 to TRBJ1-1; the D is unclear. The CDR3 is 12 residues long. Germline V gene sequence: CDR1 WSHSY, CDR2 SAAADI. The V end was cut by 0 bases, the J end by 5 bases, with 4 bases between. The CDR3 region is CASSESWTEAFF. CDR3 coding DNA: TGCGCCAGCAGTGAGTCGTGGACTGAAGCTTTCTTT.

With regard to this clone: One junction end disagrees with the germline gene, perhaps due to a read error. The CDR3 protein is CASTLDGKTQYF. The CDR3 bases are TGTGCCAGCACCTTAGACGGGAAGACCCAGTACTTC. The V call is TRBV7-6, the J call TRBJ2-5; possible D gene TRBD2, 5 bases. Per the germline V gene, CDR1 is SGHVS and CDR2 is FNYEAQ. This CDR3 is 12 amino acids long.

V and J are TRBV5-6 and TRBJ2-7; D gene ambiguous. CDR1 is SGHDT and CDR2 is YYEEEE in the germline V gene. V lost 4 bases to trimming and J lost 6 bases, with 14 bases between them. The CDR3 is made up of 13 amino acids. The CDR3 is CASSLKIVVEQYF. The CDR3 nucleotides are TGTGCCAGCAGCCTCAAAATCGTAGTCGAGCAGTACTTC. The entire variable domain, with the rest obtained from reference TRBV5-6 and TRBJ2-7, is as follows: DAGVTQSPTHLIKTRGQQVTLRCSPKSGHDTVSWYQQALGQGPQFIFQYYEEEERQRGNFPDRFSGHQFPNYSSELNVNALLLGDSALYLCASSLKIVVEQYFGPGTRLTVT.

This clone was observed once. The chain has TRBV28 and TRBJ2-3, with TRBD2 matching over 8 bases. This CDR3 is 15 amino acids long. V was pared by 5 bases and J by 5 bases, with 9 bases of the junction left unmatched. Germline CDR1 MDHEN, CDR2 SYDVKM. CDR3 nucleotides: TGTGCCAGCAGTCCCGGGGGGGGAGAGAAAGATACGCAGTATTTT. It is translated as CASSPGGGEKDTQYF.

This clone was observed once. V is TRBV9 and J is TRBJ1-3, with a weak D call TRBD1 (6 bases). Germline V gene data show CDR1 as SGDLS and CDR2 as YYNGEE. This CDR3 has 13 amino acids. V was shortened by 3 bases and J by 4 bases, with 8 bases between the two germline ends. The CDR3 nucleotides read TGTGCCAGCAGCGGAGGGGGGGGAAACACCATATATTTT. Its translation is CASSGGGGNTIYF.

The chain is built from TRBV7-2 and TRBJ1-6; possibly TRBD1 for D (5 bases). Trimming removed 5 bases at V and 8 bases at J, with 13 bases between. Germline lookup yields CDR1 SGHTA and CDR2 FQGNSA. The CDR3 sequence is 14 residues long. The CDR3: CASSPDWGDSPLHF. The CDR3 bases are TGTGCCAGCAGCCCGGACTGGGGGGATTCACCCCTCCACTTT.

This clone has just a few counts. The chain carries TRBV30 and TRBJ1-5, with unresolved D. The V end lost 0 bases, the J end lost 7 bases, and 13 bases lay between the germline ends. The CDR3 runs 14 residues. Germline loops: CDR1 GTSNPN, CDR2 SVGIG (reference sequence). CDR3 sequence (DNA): TGTGCCTGGAGTGTTCTAGGGAGCCGGCAGCCCCAGCATTTT. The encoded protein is CAWSVLGSRQPQHF.

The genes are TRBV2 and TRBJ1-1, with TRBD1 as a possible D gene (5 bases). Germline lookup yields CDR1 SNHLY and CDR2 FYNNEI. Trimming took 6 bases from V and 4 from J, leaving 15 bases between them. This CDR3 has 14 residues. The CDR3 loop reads CASRGTLRSTEAFF. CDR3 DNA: TGTGCCAGCAGGGGGACCCTACGGAGCACTGAAGCTTTCTTT.

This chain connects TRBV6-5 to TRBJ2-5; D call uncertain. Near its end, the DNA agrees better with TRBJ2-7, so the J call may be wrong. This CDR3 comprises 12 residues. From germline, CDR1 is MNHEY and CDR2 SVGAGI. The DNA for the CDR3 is TGTGCCAGCAGTTACGGTGTTTACGAGCAGTACTTC. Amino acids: CASSYGVYEQYF.

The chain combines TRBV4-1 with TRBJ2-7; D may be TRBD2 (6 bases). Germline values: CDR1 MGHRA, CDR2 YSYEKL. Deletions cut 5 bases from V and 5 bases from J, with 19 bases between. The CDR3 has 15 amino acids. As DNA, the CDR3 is TGCGCCAGCAGCGCCAAATACCAGGGAGGCCACGAGCAGTACTTC. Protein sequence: CASSAKYQGGHEQYF.

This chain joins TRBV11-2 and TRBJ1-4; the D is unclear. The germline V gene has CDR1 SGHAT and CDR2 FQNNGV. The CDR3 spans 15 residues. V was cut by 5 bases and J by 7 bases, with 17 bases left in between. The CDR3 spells CASSHHLRLGEKLFF. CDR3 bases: TGTGCCAGCAGCCATCATCTCAGGCTTGGTGAAAAACTGTTTTTT.

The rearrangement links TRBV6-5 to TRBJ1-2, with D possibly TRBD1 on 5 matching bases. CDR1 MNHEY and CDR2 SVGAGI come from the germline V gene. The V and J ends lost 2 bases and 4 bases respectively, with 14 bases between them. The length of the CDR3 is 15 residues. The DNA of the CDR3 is TGTGCCAGCAGTTACGGTCAGGGTCCCTCCTATGGCTACACCTTC. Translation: CASSYGQGPSYGYTF.

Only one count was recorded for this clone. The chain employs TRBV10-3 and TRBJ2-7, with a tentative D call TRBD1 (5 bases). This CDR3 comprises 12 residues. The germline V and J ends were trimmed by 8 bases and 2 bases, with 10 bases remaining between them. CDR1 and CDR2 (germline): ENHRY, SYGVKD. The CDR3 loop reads CAIGQGTYEQYF. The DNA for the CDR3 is TGTGCCATCGGCCAGGGCACCTACGAGCAGTACTTC.

The CDR3 is CASSYGKGGNSPLHF. The CDR3, as DNA: TGTGCCAGTAGTTACGGAAAGGGAGGTAATTCACCCCTCCACTTT. The chain combines TRBV19 with TRBJ1-6; D uncertain. CDR3 length equals 15 residues. V was clipped by 5 bases and J by 6 bases, with 14 bases between them. Looked up from germline, CDR1 is LNHDA and CDR2 is SQIVND (reference sequence).

The CDR3 spells CASSRGTGGTDEQYF. As DNA, the CDR3 is TGCGCCAGCAGCCGAGGGACAGGAGGCACGGATGAGCAGTACTTC. The gene calls are TRBV4-3 and TRBJ2-7, with 8 bases matching TRBD1. Unmatched junction bases numbered 12, after V lost 4 bases and J lost 7 bases. Germline CDR1 and CDR2: LGHNA and YSLEER. The CDR3 has 15 amino acids.